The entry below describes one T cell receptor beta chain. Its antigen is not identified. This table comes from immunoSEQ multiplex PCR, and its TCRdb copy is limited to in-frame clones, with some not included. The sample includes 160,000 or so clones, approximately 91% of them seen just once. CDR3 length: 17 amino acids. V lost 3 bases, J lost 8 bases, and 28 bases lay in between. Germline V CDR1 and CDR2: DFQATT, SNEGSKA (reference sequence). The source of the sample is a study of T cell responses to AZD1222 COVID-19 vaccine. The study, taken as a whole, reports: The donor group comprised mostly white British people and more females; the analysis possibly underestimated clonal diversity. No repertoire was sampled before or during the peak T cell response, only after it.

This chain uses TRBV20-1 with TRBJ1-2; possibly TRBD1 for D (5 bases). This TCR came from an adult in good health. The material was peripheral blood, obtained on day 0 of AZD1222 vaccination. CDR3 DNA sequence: TGCAGTGCTAGTAGGTCCGCGGGGCCCTCGGGGACCAGGGGCTACACCTTC. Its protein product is CSASRSAGPSGTRGYTF.